Shown below are 18 T cell receptor beta chains from a single sample sequenced in a study of shared T cell receptors in the human thymus. Profiled with immunoSEQ multiplex PCR; TCRdb holds only in-frame clones, not every one. This sample has hundreds of thousands of clones, with 80% to 90% found just once. These data are also associated with another study on human thymus T cells.

The sample comprised thymocytes. These receptors originate from a boy less than two years old with a congenital heart defect.

There are a few counts of this clone. This rearrangement joins TRBV20-1 to TRBJ2-5; D is undetermined. V was trimmed by 0 bases and J by 5 bases, leaving 4 bases between them. Germline V gives CDR1 DFQATT, CDR2 SNEGSKA (reference sequence). The CDR3 is made up of 11 amino acids. DNA of the CDR3: TGCAGTGCTAGAGATCTGGAGACCCAGTACTTC. Protein: CSARDLETQYF.

The rearrangement links TRBV9 to TRBJ1-2, with a weak D call TRBD1 (6 bases). CDR3 length equals 13 residues. The germline CDR1 and CDR2 sequences are SGDLS and YYNGEE. The V end was cut by 2 bases, the J end by 8 bases, with 13 bases between. CDR3 sequence (DNA): TGTGCCAGCAGCGTTGGGGACATAGAAGGCTACACCTTC. Protein sequence: CASSVGDIEGYTF.

The V call is TRBV5-3, the J call TRBJ2-6, with 9 bases that match TRBD2. TRBV5-3 is reported as an ORF; its role is uncertain. Trimming removed 4 bases from V and 2 bases from J; junction bases left unmatched: 4. The CDR3 is 16 amino acids. CDR3: CARSRPSGAGANVLTF. Here the CDR3 DNA reads TGTGCCAGAAGCCGCCCTAGCGGGGCTGGGGCCAACGTCCTGACTTTC.

This chain joins TRBV6-5 and TRBJ1-4; 7 positions match TRBD1. Per the germline V gene, CDR1 is MNHEY and CDR2 is SVGAGI. The CDR3 sequence is 14 residues long. V gave up 6 bases and J gave up 8 bases; unmatched junction bases: 9. In DNA, the CDR3 is TGTGCCAGCAGGAAACAGGGGAACGGAGAAAAACTGTTTTTT. This translates into CASRKQGNGEKLFF.

The rearrangement joins TRBV2 to TRBJ2-7; 10 nucleotides align to TRBD2. Per germline, CDR1 SNHLY and CDR2 FYNNEI. This CDR3 is 14 amino acids long. V was pared by 6 bases and J by 6 bases, with 8 bases of the junction left unmatched. Here the CDR3 DNA reads TGTGCCAGCAGACAGCGGGAGGGCCTGTCCGAGCAGTACTTC. Its protein is CASRQREGLSEQYF.

In its sample, this clone was seen a few times. The rearrangement uses TRBV28 and TRBJ1-2, with D perhaps TRBD1 (6 bases). This CDR3 spans 14 amino acids. V was trimmed by 5 bases and J by 4 bases, leaving 14 bases between them. From germline, CDR1 is MDHEN and CDR2 SYDVKM. The CDR3 here is CASSRTTGLYGYTF. CDR3 sequence (DNA): TGTGCCAGCAGTCGAACGACAGGCCTCTATGGCTACACCTTC.

This chain connects TRBV6-5 to TRBJ2-7, with 8 bases matching TRBD1. This CDR3 is built from 14 residues. Germline V gene sequence: CDR1 MNHEY, CDR2 SVGAGI. The junction had 8 bases not matched to a gene; V was cut back by 8 bases and J by 2 bases. The DNA of the CDR3 is TGTGCCAGCGGCGGACAGGGAATAACCTACGAGCAGTACTTC. Protein product: CASGGQGITYEQYF.

The chain links TRBV15 to TRBJ2-6, with 8 bases that match TRBD1. Germline V lookup: CDR1 LNHNV, CDR2 YYDKDF (reference sequence). V dropped 0 bases and J dropped 0; count of bases not matched to a gene: 10. The CDR3 contains 20 residues. Here the CDR3 reads CATSRDLRQGAFSGANVLTF. The CDR3, as DNA: TGTGCCACCAGCAGAGATTTGAGGCAGGGGGCTTTCTCTGGGGCCAACGTCCTGACTTTC.

The V gene is TRBV4-3, the J gene TRBJ1-5, with 8 nucleotides matching TRBD1. Germline-derived CDR1 and CDR2 are LGHNA and YSLEER. The CDR3 totals 14 residues. With V trimmed by 5 bases and J by 2 bases, 2 bases remained unmatched. As DNA, the CDR3 is TGCGCCAGCAGCACGACAGGGGGCAATCAGCCCCAGCATTTT. It codes for CASSTTGGNQPQHF.

This chain connects TRBV5-4 to TRBJ1-1; a possible D gene is TRBD1 (6 bases). The V gene lost 3 bases and the J gene lost 1 base, with 16 bases spanning the gap. The CDR3 is 16 amino acids. Germline V lookup: CDR1 SGHNT, CDR2 YYREEE (reference sequence). The CDR3 reads CASSSAGGHRNTEAFF. CDR3 nucleotide sequence: TGTGCCAGCAGCTCGGCCGGGGGGCATCGGAACACTGAAGCTTTCTTT.

This chain uses TRBV19 with TRBJ1-2; D uncertain. The germline gives CDR1 LNHDA, CDR2 SQIVND (reference sequence). CDR3 size: 18 residues. Trimming took 3 bases from V and 0 from J, leaving 20 bases between them. Here the CDR3 DNA reads TGTGCCAGTAGTATCCTACTTCATCCCTGGAGGGCTAACTATGGCTACACCTTC. Translation: CASSILLHPWRANYGYTF.

The V gene is TRBV5-4, the J gene TRBJ1-2; D ambiguous. The germline V gene has CDR1 SGHNT and CDR2 YYREEE (reference sequence). Between the trimmed V and J ends, which lost 3 bases and 6 bases, there was a span of 9 bases. CDR3 length equals 12 residues. This chain's CDR3 is CASSYPGNGYTF. The CDR3 nucleotides read TGTGCCAGCAGCTATCCGGGGAATGGCTACACCTTC.

The gene calls are TRBV9 and TRBJ1-5; 9 bases map to TRBD1. V was pared by 3 bases and J by 5 bases, with 6 bases of the junction left unmatched. The CDR3 is 15 residues long. Germline lookup yields CDR1 SGDLS and CDR2 YYNGEE. The CDR3 sequence is CASSEGDREHQPQHF. CDR3 nucleotides: TGTGCCAGCAGCGAGGGGGACAGGGAGCATCAGCCCCAGCATTTT. Filled out from reference TRBV9 and TRBJ1-5, the complete variable domain reads DSGVTQTPKHLITATGQRVTLRCSPRSGDLSVYWYQQSLDQGLQFLIQYYNGEERAKGNILERFSAQQFPDLHSELNLSSLELGDSALYFCASSEGDREHQPQHFGDGTRLSIL.

The V and J genes are TRBV5-6 and TRBJ2-1, with 10 bases identical to TRBD2. CDR3 length: 17 residues. Germline CDR1 SGHDT, CDR2 YYEEEE. The ends lost 1 base at V and 3 bases at J; junction bases unmatched: 7. CDR3 in DNA: TGTGCCAGCAGCTTGAGTGTGCTAGCGGGGGTCTACAATGAGCAGTTCTTC. Protein: CASSLSVLAGVYNEQFF.

The V gene is TRBV7-9, the J gene TRBJ2-1; D gene unclear. Per the germline V gene, CDR1 is SEHNR and CDR2 is FQNEAQ (reference sequence). The CDR3 has 18 amino acids. V dropped 2 bases and J dropped 0 bases, with 17 bases sitting between them. CDR3 sequence (DNA): TGTGCCAGCAGCTTAAAGAATAAACAAACCCTCTCCTACAATGAGCAGTTCTTC. Residues: CASSLKNKQTLSYNEQFF.

This clone was observed once. The genes are TRBV7-2 and TRBJ2-3, with D possibly being TRBD2 (5 bases). The CDR3 has 14 residues. Germline lookup yields CDR1 SGHTA and CDR2 FQGNSA. Trimming removed 3 bases from V and 0 bases from J, with 7 bases in between. Here the CDR3 DNA reads TGTGCCAGCAGCTTGCCGGGGAGCACAGATACGCAGTATTTT. Its translation: CASSLPGSTDTQYF. The full variable domain, with the rest looked up from reference TRBV7-2 and TRBJ2-3, is GAGVSQSPSNKVTEKGKDVELRCDPISGHTALYWYRQSLGQGLEFLIYFQGNSAPDKSGLPSDRFSAERTGGSVSTLTIQRTQQEDSAVYLCASSLPGSTDTQYFGPGTRLTVL.

V is TRBV27 and J is TRBJ2-7, with D tentatively TRBD2 (6 bases). The CDR3 sequence is 13 residues long. V gave up 1 base and J gave up 5 bases, with 9 bases separating them. Germline-derived CDR1 and CDR2 are MNHEY and SMNVEV (reference sequence). In DNA, the CDR3 is TGTGCCAGCAGTTTATTAGGGAGGCACGAGCAGTACTTC. Translated, it gives CASSLLGRHEQYF.

The rearrangement links TRBV15 to TRBJ2-5, with 9 positions matching TRBD1. The germline CDR1 and CDR2 sequences are LNHNV and YYDKDF (reference sequence). The V gene end was trimmed by 3 bases and the J gene end by 3 bases; junction bases not matched to a gene: 11. The CDR3 covers 17 residues. CDR3 region: CATSRALRTGEKETQYF. The CDR3 DNA sequence: TGTGCCACCAGCAGGGCCCTTAGGACAGGGGAGAAAGAGACCCAGTACTTC.